The next 23 T cell receptor beta chains were all read from a single sample in a study of shared clonotypes between healthy human individuals. Only in-frame clones appear in the TCRdb table, and some are missing; sequencing was by immunoSEQ multiplex PCR. Among over a million clones listed, roughly 74% were seen once. Specimen: memory CD4+ T cells from PBMCs. As to subset: CD45RA-negative fraction. The source of these receptors is a man between 18 and 29 years old in good health. Some clones in this sample may be carry-over from other donors' samples.

CDR3: CASSPLGQANTEAFF. Here the CDR3 DNA reads TGTGCCAGTAGCCCATTGGGACAGGCAAACACTGAAGCTTTCTTT. The V and J genes are TRBV19 and TRBJ1-1, with 8 nucleotides matching TRBD1. Trimming cost V 6 bases and J 2 bases; bases outside gene matches: 8. Germline V CDR1 and CDR2: LNHDA, SQIVND (reference sequence). This CDR3 spans 15 amino acids.

Details on this clone: This specimen includes other DNA sequences encoding the same CDR3. The chain combines TRBV28 with TRBJ2-3; D is unclear. Between the trimmed V and J ends, which lost 9 bases and 2 bases, there was a span of 6 bases. The CDR3 has 11 amino acids. The V gene's germline CDR1 is MDHEN and CDR2 SYDVKM. The CDR3 DNA sequence: TGTGCCAGTAGAGCCACAGATACGCAGTATTTT. It encodes CASRATDTQYF.

The chain couples TRBV5-1 to TRBJ1-2, with D tentatively TRBD1 (6 bases). This CDR3 has 15 residues. Trimming took 4 bases from V and 4 from J, leaving 17 bases between them. Germline V gene lookup returns CDR1 SGHRS and CDR2 YFSETQ. CDR3 coding DNA: TGCGCCAGCAGCCCGTACCGACAGGACCTCTATGGCTACACCTTC. As protein: CASSPYRQDLYGYTF.

The chain recombines TRBV6-5 with TRBJ1-4, with 7 bases matching TRBD1. V trimming: 8 bases; J trimming: 7 bases; junction bases outside the gene matches: 13. The length of the CDR3 is 15 residues. CDR1 and CDR2 (germline): MNHEY, SVGAGI. The CDR3 loop reads CASRRGGVGGEKLFF. The CDR3, as DNA: TGTGCCAGCCGCAGGGGGGGAGTCGGAGGTGAAAAACTGTTTTTT.

This clone has only a few counts. The chain has TRBV20-1 and TRBJ2-1; D not certain. V was pared by 6 bases and J by 9 bases, with 9 bases between. Germline CDR1 reads DFQATT; CDR2 reads SNEGSKA (reference sequence). There are 10 residues in the CDR3. The CDR3 loop reads CSADSAEQFF. As DNA, the CDR3 is TGCAGTGCGGATTCAGCTGAGCAGTTCTTC.

The rearrangement uses TRBV5-5 and TRBJ1-5; D gene uncertain. V gave up 3 bases and J gave up 7 bases, with 17 bases separating them. This CDR3 is 15 amino acids long. Germline assignment: CDR1 SGHKS and CDR2 YYEKEE (reference sequence). The chain's CDR3 is CASSSQPEVEQPQHF. The CDR3 DNA reads TGTGCCAGCAGCTCACAACCGGAAGTTGAACAGCCCCAGCATTTT.

This clone showed up just once. The chain joins TRBV5-1 to TRBJ1-3; TRBD1 might be the D (5 bases). V dropped 4 bases and J dropped 3 bases, with 20 bases sitting between them. This CDR3 contains 17 residues. Germline CDR1 and CDR2: SGHRS and YFSETQ. For the CDR3, the DNA is TGCGCCAGCAGCGGAACGGGGGACCATAATATTGGAAACACCATATATTTT. As protein: CASSGTGDHNIGNTIYF. Using reference TRBV5-1 and TRBJ1-3 for the parts outside the CDR3, the full variable domain is KAGVTQTPRYLIKTRGQQVTLSCSPISGHRSVSWYQQTPGQGLQFLFEYFSETQRNKGNFPGRFSGRQFSNSRSEMNVSTLELGDSALYLCASSGTGDHNIGNTIYFGEGSWLTVV.

This clone was seen at least ten times. The V gene is TRBV2, the J gene TRBJ1-1; D unclear. Germline V CDR1 and CDR2: SNHLY, FYNNEI. Trimming stripped 6 bases from V and 1 base from J, with 9 bases between. The CDR3 runs 13 residues. This CDR3 reads CASSPGTNTEAFF. CDR3 sequence (DNA): TGTGCCAGCAGCCCCGGAACGAACACTGAAGCTTTCTTT.

The chain employs TRBV5-1 and TRBJ2-3, with TRBD1 identical over 7 bases. The CDR3 consists of 13 residues. J gave up 4 bases and V 6 bases, and 5 bases lay outside the gene matches. Germline V CDR1 and CDR2: SGHRS, YFSETQ. CDR3: CASKEQGPDTQYF. The CDR3 DNA sequence: TGCGCCAGCAAGGAACAGGGGCCAGATACGCAGTATTTT.

This clone was seen only once. This chain's CDR3 is CASTLWGGGSLVEQYF. As DNA, the CDR3 is TGTGCCAGCACCCTATGGGGCGGTGGGTCTCTTGTGGAGCAGTACTTC. The chain links TRBV27 to TRBJ2-7; perhaps TRBD1 as D (5 bases). Germline loops: CDR1 MNHEY, CDR2 SMNVEV (reference sequence). The CDR3 is 16 amino acids. V dropped 7 bases and J dropped 7 bases, with 26 bases sitting between them.

This clone showed up many times. V gene TRBV27 combines with J gene TRBJ2-1, with a possible D match to TRBD2 (6 bases). Germline V CDR1 and CDR2: MNHEY, SMNVEV (reference sequence). V dropped 5 bases and J dropped 6 bases, with 23 bases sitting between them. The CDR3 sequence is 17 residues long. This CDR3 reads CASSPLRGAGSSNEQFF. CDR3 in DNA: TGTGCCAGCAGTCCCCTCCGCGGGGCAGGGTCATCCAATGAGCAGTTCTTC.

V and J are TRBV6-5 and TRBJ1-1; D unclear. V lost 7 bases, J lost 3 bases, and 15 bases lay in between. The CDR3 sequence is 14 residues long. The germline gives CDR1 MNHEY, CDR2 SVGAGI. This CDR3 is CASTSGWGDTEAFF. CDR3 sequence (DNA): TGTGCCAGCACAAGCGGGTGGGGTGACACTGAAGCTTTCTTT.

This clone was counted only a few times. The chain carries TRBV10-3 and TRBJ2-2; D is uncertain. V dropped 0 bases and J dropped 4 bases, with 3 bases sitting between them. Germline V gene sequence: CDR1 ENHRY, CDR2 SYGVKD. The CDR3 is made up of 13 amino acids. This chain's CDR3 is CAISESSTGELFF. CDR3 nucleotide sequence: TGTGCCATCAGTGAGTCGTCCACCGGGGAGCTGTTTTTT.

V is TRBV2 and J is TRBJ2-7; D unclear. This CDR3 has 11 residues. The ends were cut back, 6 bases at V and 6 bases at J, with 9 bases in the middle. The V gene's germline CDR1 is SNHLY and CDR2 FYNNEI. The CDR3 reads CASSTPGEQYF. CDR3 nucleotide sequence: TGTGCCAGCAGCACCCCAGGCGAGCAGTACTTC. Variable domain in full (rest from reference TRBV2 and TRBJ2-7): EPEVTQTPSHQVTQMGQEVILRCVPISNHLYFYWYRQILGQKVEFLVSFYNNEISEKSEIFDDQFSVERPDGSNFTLKIRSTKLEDSAMYFCASSTPGEQYFGPGTRLTVT.

V is TRBV6-1 and J is TRBJ2-7; the D is unclear. The CDR3 has 12 amino acids. With 5 bases removed from V and 3 bases from J, the gap between germline ends came to 8 bases. CDR1 is MNHNS and CDR2 is SASEGT in the germline V gene. The CDR3 reads CASSMTHYEQYF. In DNA form, the CDR3 reads TGTGCCAGCAGTATGACTCACTACGAGCAGTACTTC.

V gene TRBV11-3 combines with J gene TRBJ2-4; 8 positions match TRBD1. Germline V gives CDR1 SGHNT, CDR2 YENEEA. J was trimmed by 6 bases and V by 5 bases; bases with no gene match: 3. This CDR3 comprises 13 residues. The CDR3 coding sequence is TGTGCCAGCAGCCTCGGACAGGGAAACATTCAGTACTTC. This sequence encodes CASSLGQGNIQYF.

The chain has TRBV6-6 and TRBJ2-5, with D tentatively TRBD2 (6 bases). Trimming pared 8 bases from V and 5 bases from J, leaving 15 bases between. The length of the CDR3 is 13 residues. Germline lookup yields CDR1 MNHNY and CDR2 SVGAGI (reference sequence). In nucleotides, the CDR3 is TGTGCCAGCGGGCAGCGGGTTCCGGAGACCCAGTACTTC. Amino acid sequence: CASGQRVPETQYF.

The genes are TRBV11-2 and TRBJ2-7, with 8 bases fitting TRBD2. V gave up 7 bases and J gave up 2 bases; unmatched junction bases: 10. This CDR3 region has 15 residues. Germline assignment: CDR1 SGHAT and CDR2 FQNNGV. CDR3 sequence: CASTLGRVIAYEQYF. CDR3 bases: TGTGCCAGCACCCTCGGGAGGGTGATAGCCTACGAGCAGTACTTC. Looking up the rest from reference TRBV11-2 and TRBJ2-7 gives the full variable domain: EAGVAQSPRYKIIEKRQSVAFWCNPISGHATLYWYQQILGQGPKLLIQFQNNGVVDDSQLPKDRFSAERLKGVDSTLKIQPAKLEDSAVYLCASTLGRVIAYEQYFGPGTRLTVT.

The chain employs TRBV5-4 and TRBJ2-1; the D gene could be TRBD1 or TRBD2 (5 bases each). The CDR3 contains 13 residues. V was clipped by 4 bases and J by 13 bases, with 18 bases between them. CDR1 is SGHNT, CDR2 YYREEE, per germline (reference sequence). CDR3 sequence reads: CASSMGSGGTQFF. In DNA, the CDR3 is TGTGCCAGCAGCATGGGGAGTGGGGGAACACAGTTCTTC.

The V and J genes are TRBV7-8 and TRBJ2-5, with 7 positions matching TRBD2. Germline trimming cut 1 base from V and 1 base from J; bases unmatched to any gene: 3. Germline V lookup: CDR1 SGHVS, CDR2 FQNEAQ. CDR3 size: 15 residues. The CDR3 nucleotides are TGTGCCAGCAGCTTAGGTCCTAGCGGCCAAGAGACCCAGTACTTC. Its translation: CASSLGPSGQETQYF.

The chain uses TRBV6-5 and TRBJ2-7, with 7 bases matching TRBD2. Germline V CDR1 and CDR2: MNHEY, SVGAGI. J gave up 4 bases and V 4 bases, and 10 bases lay outside the gene matches. CDR3 length equals 15 residues. CDR3 bases: TGTGCCAGCAGTTCAATCAAGGGACTAAAATACGAGCAGTACTTC. Its translation is CASSSIKGLKYEQYF.

The V call is TRBV6-6, the J call TRBJ2-1; TRBD2 agrees at 8 bases. The CDR3 is 14 residues long. Losses at the gene ends were 7 bases for V and 8 bases for J; bases not matched to a gene: 10. Germline CDR1 is MNHNY and CDR2 is SVGAGI (reference sequence). The CDR3 DNA reads as TGTGCCAGCACACTAGTAGTAGCGGGGCATGAGCAGTTCTTC. Translated: CASTLVVAGHEQFF.

The table lists this clone with many counts. This sequence joins TRBV7-2 and TRBJ2-7; unclear D gene. Germline CDR1 SGHTA, CDR2 FQGNSA. Trimming took off 5 bases at V and 0 bases at J, with 8 bases between the two ends. The CDR3 totals 13 residues. The CDR3 nucleotides read TGTGCCAGCAGCCCCACAGTCTCCTACGAGCAGTACTTC. This gives the protein CASSPTVSYEQYF.